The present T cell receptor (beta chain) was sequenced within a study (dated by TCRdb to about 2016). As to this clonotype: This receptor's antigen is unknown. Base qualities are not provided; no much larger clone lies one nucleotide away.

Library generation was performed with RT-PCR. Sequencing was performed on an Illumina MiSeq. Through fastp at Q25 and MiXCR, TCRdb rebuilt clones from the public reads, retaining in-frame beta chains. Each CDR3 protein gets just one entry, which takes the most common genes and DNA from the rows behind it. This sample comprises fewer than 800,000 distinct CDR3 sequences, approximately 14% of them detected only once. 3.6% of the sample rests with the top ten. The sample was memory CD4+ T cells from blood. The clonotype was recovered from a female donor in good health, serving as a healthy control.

CDR3 reads: CASSLDHSYYEQYF. The nucleotides read TGTGCCAGCAGCTTAGATCATAGTTACTACGAGCAGTACTTC. This chain joins TRBV11-2 to TRBJ2-7; the D gene is unclear. V and J are truncated by 0 bases and 3 bases respectively, leaving an intervening sequence of 9 bases. CDR1 and CDR2, per the germline V gene, are SGHAT and FQNNGV. The CDR3 measures 14 amino acids from cysteine to phenylalanine. The read is trimmed to its CDR3 DNA, 42 bases read in frame from base 1.